This is a list of T cell receptor beta chains from one sample in a study of response to subunit inactivated influenza vaccine. Using its own MiXCR run on the RT-PCR reads, TCRdb lists one record per CDR3 protein. The table shows more than 700,000 distinct CDR3 sequences, with less than 25% occurring only once. This specimen was PBMCs from blood, taken about 5 days after vaccination. Receptors were obtained from a man aged 45-65 years who received an inactivated influenza vaccine. Each CDR3 is given with its conserved first and last residue. A D gene is named only where the DNA matches it firmly. Clone size is shown for a subset of rows, as once, few, many or a class of expanded clone.

j_call: TRBJ2-7; v_call: TRBV28; clone_size: NA; d_call: NA; cdr3_nt: TGTGCCAGCAGTATGGAGAGGGCGGGACCCTCCTACGAGCAGTACTTC; cdr3_aa: CASSMERAGPSYEQYF
j_call: TRBJ2-5; v_call: TRBV6-1; clone_size: NA; d_call: NA; cdr3_nt: TGTGCCAGCAGTCGCGGGGGCCGAGAGACCCAGTACTTC; cdr3_aa: CASSRGGRETQYF
j_call: TRBJ1-2; v_call: TRBV7-2; clone_size: NA; d_call: NA; cdr3_nt: TGTGCCAGCAGCTTAGTACCGCCGGGCTATGGCTACACCTTC; cdr3_aa: CASSLVPPGYGYTF
j_call: TRBJ1-1; v_call: TRBV6-5; clone_size: few; d_call: NA; cdr3_nt: TGTGCCAGCAGTTACTCCGGAGGCGTCATGAACACTGAAGCTTTCTTT; cdr3_aa: CASSYSGGVMNTEAFF
j_call: TRBJ1-1; v_call: TRBV5-6; clone_size: NA; d_call: TRBD1; cdr3_nt: TGTGCCAGCAGCTTAGGTGGGACAGGGTGGGACAGCACTGAAGCTTTCTTT; cdr3_aa: CASSLGGTGWDSTEAFF
j_call: TRBJ2-2; v_call: TRBV20-1; clone_size: NA; d_call: NA; cdr3_nt: TGCAGTGCTAGGGGGCCGCGCACCGGGGAGCTGTTTTTT; cdr3_aa: CSARGPRTGELFF
j_call: TRBJ1-2; v_call: TRBV29-1; clone_size: NA; d_call: TRBD1; cdr3_nt: TGCAGCGTTGAAGGGGACAGAGACTATGGCTACACCTTC; cdr3_aa: CSVEGDRDYGYTF
j_call: TRBJ1-5; v_call: TRBV5-1; clone_size: many; d_call: TRBD1; cdr3_nt: TGCGCCAGCAGCGCCTCGGGACAGGGGTATCAGCCCCAGCATTTT; cdr3_aa: CASSASGQGYQPQHF
j_call: TRBJ2-3; v_call: TRBV6-5; clone_size: NA; d_call: TRBD2; cdr3_nt: TGTGCCAGCAGTTATCCAGCGGGGAGCACAGATACGCAGTATTTT; cdr3_aa: CASSYPAGSTDTQYF
j_call: TRBJ2-5; v_call: TRBV12-5; clone_size: NA; d_call: TRBD1; cdr3_nt: TGTGCTAGTGGTTTGACCTCCGGGACAGCTCAAGAGACCCAGTACTTC; cdr3_aa: CASGLTSGTAQETQYF
j_call: TRBJ1-1; v_call: TRBV11-2; clone_size: NA; d_call: NA; cdr3_nt: TGTGCCAGCAGCCCCCGACAGCTCACTGAAGCTTTCTTT; cdr3_aa: CASSPRQLTEAFF
j_call: TRBJ2-5; v_call: TRBV5-1; clone_size: many; d_call: NA; cdr3_nt: TGCGCCAGCATCTCACAGCTGGGTAGCGGACAAGAGACCCAGTACTTC; cdr3_aa: CASISQLGSGQETQYF
j_call: TRBJ1-2; v_call: TRBV12-3/TRBV12-4; clone_size: many; d_call: NA; cdr3_nt: TGTGCCACAGGAACAGGGCCCATTGGTGACACCTTC; cdr3_aa: CATGTGPIGDTF
j_call: TRBJ1-2; v_call: TRBV7-9; clone_size: few; d_call: NA; cdr3_nt: TGTGCCAGCAGCTTAGACGGCTACACCTTC; cdr3_aa: CASSLDGYTF
j_call: TRBJ2-3; v_call: TRBV27; clone_size: few; d_call: TRBD1; cdr3_nt: TGTGCCAGCAGTAACAGGGGAAGAAGCACAGATACGCAGTATTTT; cdr3_aa: CASSNRGRSTDTQYF
j_call: TRBJ2-7; v_call: TRBV20-1; clone_size: NA; d_call: TRBD1; cdr3_nt: TGCAGTGCTGCCCAGGGGGCGAACGAGCAGTACTTC; cdr3_aa: CSAAQGANEQYF
j_call: TRBJ2-7; v_call: TRBV5-5; clone_size: many; d_call: NA; cdr3_nt: TGTGCCAGCAGCTTAACGGGACACATAACCTACGAGCAGTACTTC; cdr3_aa: CASSLTGHITYEQYF